This TCR beta chain was found in a study of blood T cell repertoires in COVID-19. For the study at large: Donors in the United States, Italy and Spain gave samples during acute or convalescent COVID-19.

Authors' data handling: Cell counts per sample came from amplifying reference gene primers. Clones were sequenced by immunoSEQ multiplex PCR, and TCRdb holds only the in-frame ones, with some missing. V and J calls and clone size come straight from that table; D and trimming were deduced from the DNA. This sample has 120,000 or so clones, with around 81% found just once. Germline-derived CDR1 and CDR2 are MNHEY and SVGAGI. This CDR3 is built from 15 residues. Unmatched junction bases numbered 2, after V lost 4 bases and J lost 1 base. The chain joins TRBV6-5 to TRBJ2-2, with TRBD1 matching over 8 bases. The sample consisted of peripheral blood. The receptor comes from a man in his 70s with acute or convalescent COVID-19. The CDR3 sequence: CASSWDRRNTGELFF. The DNA for the CDR3 is TGTGCCAGCAGTTGGGACAGGCGGAACACCGGGGAGCTGTTTTTT.